A single TCR beta chain is shown here with its context. Its specificity is unknown. Per germline, CDR1 KGHDR and CDR2 SFDVKD. The CDR3 loop spans 16 amino acids. Trimming removed 3 bases at V and 0 bases at J, with 11 bases between. The data originate from a study of T cell responses to AZD1222 COVID-19 vaccine. Study results and caveats: Spike as a whole was targeted by vaccine-associated CD4 TCRs, dominant at 160-218 and 743-854. Clonal diversity may have been underestimated in mostly white British donors.

Assay used: immunoSEQ multiplex PCR; TCRdb lists only in-frame clones, some missing. Found here are some 130,000 clones, approximately 91% of them singletons; the top ten hold around 0.99%. The material was peripheral blood, obtained 28 days after the second AZD1222 dose. This receptor was taken from an adult who received the AZD1222 COVID-19 vaccine. The chain recombines TRBV24-1 with TRBJ2-1; a weak D match, TRBD2 (6 bases). The CDR3 loop reads CATSDGLADSYNEQFF. The CDR3 coding sequence is TGTGCCACCAGTGATGGCTTAGCGGACTCCTACAATGAGCAGTTCTTC.